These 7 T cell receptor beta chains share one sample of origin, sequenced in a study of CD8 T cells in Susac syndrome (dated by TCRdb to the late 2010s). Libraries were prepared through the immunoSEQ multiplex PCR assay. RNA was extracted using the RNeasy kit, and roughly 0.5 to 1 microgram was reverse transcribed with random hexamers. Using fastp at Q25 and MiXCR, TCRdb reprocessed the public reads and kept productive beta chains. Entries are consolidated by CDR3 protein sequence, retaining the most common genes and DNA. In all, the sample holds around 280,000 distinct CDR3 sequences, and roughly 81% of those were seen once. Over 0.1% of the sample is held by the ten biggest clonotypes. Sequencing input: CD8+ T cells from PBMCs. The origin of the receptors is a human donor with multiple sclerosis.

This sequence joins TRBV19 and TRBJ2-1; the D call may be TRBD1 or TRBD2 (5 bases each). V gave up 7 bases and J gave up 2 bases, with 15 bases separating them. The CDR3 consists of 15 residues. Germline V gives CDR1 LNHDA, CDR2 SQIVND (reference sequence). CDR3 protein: CASKIGTWPYNEQFF. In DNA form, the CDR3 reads TGTGCCAGTAAAATTGGGACCTGGCCCTACAATGAGCAGTTCTTC.

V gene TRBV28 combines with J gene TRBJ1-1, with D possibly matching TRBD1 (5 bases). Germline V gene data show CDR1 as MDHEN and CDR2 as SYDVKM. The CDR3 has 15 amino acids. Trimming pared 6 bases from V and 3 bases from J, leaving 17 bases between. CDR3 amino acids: CASSLSPSGDTEAFF. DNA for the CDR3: TGTGCCAGCAGCCTCAGTCCCTCGGGGGACACTGAAGCTTTCTTT.

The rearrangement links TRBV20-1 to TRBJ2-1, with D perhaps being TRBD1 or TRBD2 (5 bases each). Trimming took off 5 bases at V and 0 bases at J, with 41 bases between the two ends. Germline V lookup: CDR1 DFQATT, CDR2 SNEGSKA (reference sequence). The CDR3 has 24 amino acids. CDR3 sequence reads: CSAYPTGTPFGLVETVISYNEQFF. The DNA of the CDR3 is TGCAGTGCTTATCCTACCGGGACGCCTTTCGGGTTGGTTGAGACCGTTATCTCCTACAATGAGCAGTTCTTC.

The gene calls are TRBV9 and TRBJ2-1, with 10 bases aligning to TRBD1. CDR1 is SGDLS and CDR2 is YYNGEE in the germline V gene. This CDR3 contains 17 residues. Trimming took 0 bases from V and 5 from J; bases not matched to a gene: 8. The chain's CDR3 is CASSVDGGTGDHNEQFF. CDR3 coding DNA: TGTGCCAGCAGCGTAGATGGGGGGACAGGGGACCACAATGAGCAGTTCTTC.

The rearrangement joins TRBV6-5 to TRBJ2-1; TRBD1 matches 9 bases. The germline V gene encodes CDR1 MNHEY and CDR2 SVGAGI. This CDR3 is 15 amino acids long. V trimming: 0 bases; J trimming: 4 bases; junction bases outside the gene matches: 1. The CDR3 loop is CASSYSTGGYNEQFF. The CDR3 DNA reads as TGTGCCAGCAGTTACTCGACAGGGGGGTACAATGAGCAGTTCTTC.

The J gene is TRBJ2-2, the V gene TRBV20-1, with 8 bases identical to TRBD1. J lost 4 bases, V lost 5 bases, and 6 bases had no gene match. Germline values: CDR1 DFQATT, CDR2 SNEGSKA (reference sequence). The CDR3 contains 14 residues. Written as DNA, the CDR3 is TGCAGTGCTCTCGACAGGGGAGGCACCGGGGAGCTGTTTTTT. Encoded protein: CSALDRGGTGELFF.

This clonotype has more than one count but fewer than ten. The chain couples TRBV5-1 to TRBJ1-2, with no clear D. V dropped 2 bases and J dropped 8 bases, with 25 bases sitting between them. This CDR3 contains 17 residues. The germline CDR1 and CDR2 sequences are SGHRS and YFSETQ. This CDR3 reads CASSLNFHEQLPRGYTF. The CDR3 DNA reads TGCGCCAGCAGCTTAAATTTTCACGAACAACTTCCGAGAGGCTACACCTTC.